The subject of this entry is one TCR beta chain. Its antigen is as yet unknown. With the read ending 3 residues before the CDR3 end, the germline J gene is used to fill in that end. These data belong to a study of T cells in women clearing cervical HPV infection. Across the study: Case blood was drawn when the lesion was first found; control blood after infection became undetectable.

Only in-frame clones appear in the TCRdb table, and some are missing; sequencing was by immunoSEQ multiplex PCR. The sample totals more than 10,000 clones. The J segment lost 7 bases and the V segment lost 1 base, leaving 4 bases of the junction unmatched. The CDR3 is 15 residues long. Germline CDR1 is SGHTA and CDR2 is FQGNSA. Findings of the study overall: Associations may precede or follow infection; HPV-specific or memory T cells were not isolated. Repertoire richness, not evenness, was significantly elevated in CIN3+ cases versus controls. Controls had more TRBV6-7 (0.16%) than cases (about 0.11%).

The sequenced material came from blood buffy coat. This receptor was taken from a woman aged 18 to 69 with a cervical HPV16 infection that either progressed to CIN3+ or cleared (not recorded which). The rearrangement links TRBV7-2 to TRBJ1-4; 9 bases match TRBD1. The part of the CDR3 DNA that was read is TGTGCCAGCAGCTTAGGGGGGACAGGGAGTGAAAAA. This sequence encodes CASSLGGTGSEK. The whole CDR3 sequence is CASSLGGTGSEKLFF.